Presented here are 21 T cell receptor beta chains from one specimen sequenced in a study of cytomegalovirus exposure and HLA in healthy donors. 60 Vbeta and 13 Jbeta primers were used in PCR. Generated by immunoSEQ multiplex PCR, the TCRdb table keeps only in-frame clones and is missing some. The data contain roughly 20,000 clones, about 78% of them singletons. The specimen sequenced was PBMCs. Receptors originate from a man between 60 and 70 years old in good health and CMV-seronegative.

This clone was found a few times. J is TRBJ1-2 and V is TRBV9, with D maybe TRBD1 (6 bases). Germline values: CDR1 SGDLS, CDR2 YYNGEE. This CDR3 is 14 amino acids long. Trimming cost V 3 bases and J 8 bases, with 17 bases left between them. CDR3: CASSASTGPGGYTF. The CDR3, as DNA: TGTGCCAGCAGCGCTTCAACAGGGCCTGGGGGCTACACCTTC.

Turning to this clone: One end of the junction fails to match germline, which may point to a read error. The chain links TRBV6-1 to TRBJ1-2, with D unclear. CDR1 MNHNS and CDR2 SASEGT come from the germline V gene. The CDR3 sequence is 14 residues long. The DNA of the CDR3 is TGTGCCAGCAGTTTGACTGGGAGGGTTGATGGCTACCCCTTC. Translated, it gives CASSLTGRVDGYPF.

The chain links TRBV9 to TRBJ1-1, with TRBD1 matching 7 bases. Per germline, CDR1 SGDLS and CDR2 YYNGEE. Trimming removed 4 bases from V and 8 bases from J; junction bases left unmatched: 11. The CDR3 extends over 14 amino acids. CDR3 protein: CASSPANRDREAFF. In DNA, the CDR3 is TGTGCCAGCAGCCCCGCTAACCGGGACAGAGAAGCTTTCTTT.

The chain recombines TRBV27 with TRBJ2-1; the match to TRBD2 covers 12 bases. J gave up 5 bases and V 5 bases, and 7 bases lay outside the gene matches. The CDR3 has 16 residues. The germline V gene encodes CDR1 MNHEY and CDR2 SMNVEV (reference sequence). CDR3 residues: CASSPASGRANNEQFF. The CDR3 DNA is TGTGCCAGCAGTCCCGCTAGCGGGAGGGCCAACAATGAGCAGTTCTTC.

V is TRBV5-1 and J is TRBJ2-1, with D possibly matching TRBD1 (7 bases). The CDR3 runs to 15 residues. V lost 1 base, J lost 12 bases, and 20 bases lay in between. Germline V gene data show CDR1 as SGHRS and CDR2 as YFSETQ. CDR3 loop: CASSLRGGGVGGQFF. The CDR3 DNA follows: TGCGCCAGCAGCTTGCGAGGGGGCGGGGTAGGTGGGCAGTTCTTC.

This chain uses TRBV7-2 with TRBJ2-3; 11 bases agree with TRBD2. Germline lookup yields CDR1 SGHTA and CDR2 FQGNSA. The CDR3 is made up of 17 amino acids. V gave up 5 bases and J gave up 6 bases; unmatched junction bases: 13. The CDR3 here is CASSRVGTSGSRDTQYF. Here the CDR3 DNA reads TGTGCCAGCAGCCGGGTGGGAACTAGCGGGAGTCGGGATACGCAGTATTTT.

The chain employs TRBV10-3 and TRBJ1-1, with 9 bases matching TRBD1. The J segment lost 4 bases and the V segment lost 4 bases, leaving 7 bases of the junction unmatched. Germline V gene data show CDR1 as ENHRY and CDR2 as SYGVKD. The CDR3 loop spans 15 amino acids. The CDR3 DNA sequence: TGTGCCATCAGTGGGGGGACAGGGTGGGGCACTGAAGCTTTCTTT. Protein sequence: CAISGGTGWGTEAFF.

V usage is TRBV18 and J usage is TRBJ1-1, with a weak D call TRBD1 (5 bases). The V gene's germline CDR1 is KGHSH and CDR2 LQKENI. CDR3 size: 13 residues. Trimming took off 3 bases at V and 8 bases at J, with 13 bases between the two ends. The CDR3 region has the DNA TGTGCCAGCTCACCCCACCCTGGGGCCGAAGCTTTCTTT. This encodes CASSPHPGAEAFF.

CDR3 sequence: CASSEDFRISPLHF. The CDR3 nucleotides read TGTGCCAGCAGCGAAGACTTTAGAATCTCACCCCTCCACTTT. J is TRBJ1-6 and V is TRBV7-6, with D unclear. Trimming removed 5 bases at V and 10 bases at J, with 15 bases between. The germline V gene has CDR1 SGHVS and CDR2 FNYEAQ. CDR3 length: 14 amino acids.

The chain is built from TRBV19 and TRBJ2-2, with a tentative D call TRBD1 (6 bases). Germline V gene data show CDR1 as LNHDA and CDR2 as SQIVND (reference sequence). This CDR3 spans 14 amino acids. V lost 4 bases and J 1 base, leaving 7 bases between the germline ends. The CDR3 sequence is CASSTGQNTGELFF. CDR3 bases: TGTGCCAGTAGTACGGGACAGAACACCGGGGAGCTGTTTTTT. Full variable domain (rest looked up from reference TRBV19 and TRBJ2-2): DGGITQSPKYLFRKEGQNVTLSCEQNLNHDAMYWYRQDPGQGLRLIYYSQIVNDFQKGDIAEGYSVSREKKESFPLTVTSAQKNPTAFYLCASSTGQNTGELFFGEGSRLTVL.

The chain uses TRBV19 and TRBJ2-7; 7 bases map to TRBD1. There are 17 residues in the CDR3. The junction had 18 bases not matched to a gene; V was cut back by 10 bases and J by 0 bases. The germline V gene encodes CDR1 LNHDA and CDR2 SQIVND (reference sequence). CDR3 nucleotide sequence: TGTGCCAAAGCCCCCACCCTCGACAGGGATAGCTCCTACGAGCAGTACTTC. This encodes CAKAPTLDRDSSYEQYF.

The rearrangement joins TRBV5-5 to TRBJ1-4, with TRBD1 matching 7 bases. Germline CDR1 and CDR2: SGHKS and YYEKEE (reference sequence). V lost 1 base and J lost 7; bases outside the gene matches: 4. There are 14 residues in the CDR3. The CDR3 nucleotides read TGTGCCAGCAGCTTGCGAGGGGGCTCTGAAAAACTGTTTTTT. This encodes CASSLRGGSEKLFF.

The chain employs TRBV27 and TRBJ1-5; D is perhaps TRBD1 (6 bases). The length of the CDR3 is 16 residues. CDR1 and CDR2 from the germline V gene are MNHEY and SMNVEV (reference sequence). V was pared by 3 bases and J by 2 bases, with 14 bases between. CDR3 nucleotides: TGTGCCAGCAGTTTGAGCAGGGGCAATGGCAATCAGCCCCAGCATTTT. Translating it yields CASSLSRGNGNQPQHF.

This clone has a single count. The chain is built from TRBV7-6 and TRBJ2-1; no clear D. The CDR3 length is 12 residues. The V end lost 3 bases, the J end lost 6 bases, and 6 bases lay between the germline ends. Germline V gene lookup returns CDR1 SGHVS and CDR2 FNYEAQ. Here the CDR3 DNA reads TGTGCCAGCAGCTTTCCCCTCAATGAGCAGTTCTTC. It specifies CASSFPLNEQFF.

This clone was picked up one time. The rearrangement links TRBV28 to TRBJ1-2; 9 bases match TRBD1. Trimming at V came to 6 bases and at J to 2 bases, leaving 13 bases not matched to a gene. The V gene's germline CDR1 is MDHEN and CDR2 SYDVKM. The CDR3 is 17 amino acids. CDR3 protein: CASSPRQGEGPNYGYTF. The CDR3 bases are TGTGCCAGCAGCCCCAGACAGGGGGAGGGGCCGAACTATGGCTACACCTTC.

Turning to this clone: At one end the junction does not follow the germline gene, possibly because of a read error. The rearrangement uses TRBV15 and TRBJ2-1; maybe TRBD2 (6 bases). CDR3 size: 16 residues. The germline gives CDR1 LNHNV, CDR2 YYDKDF (reference sequence). The CDR3 spells CAPSRDPGTRANEQFF. The CDR3 DNA sequence: TGTGCCCCCAGCAGAGATCCCGGGACTCGGGCCAATGAGCAGTTCTTC.

CDR3 region: CASTQTGTGKNEQFF. The CDR3 DNA is TGTGCCAGCACACAAACCGGGACAGGGAAGAATGAGCAGTTCTTC. The rearrangement links TRBV6-5 to TRBJ2-1; 9 nucleotides match TRBD1. The CDR3 loop spans 15 amino acids. The germline V gene encodes CDR1 MNHEY and CDR2 SVGAGI. After removal of 7 bases from V and 7 bases from J, the junction contained 11 bases not matched to a gene.

The chain carries TRBV5-4 and TRBJ2-2, with 7 bases matching TRBD1. Trimming took 1 base from V and 2 from J; bases not matched to a gene: 2. The CDR3 contains 15 residues. CDR1 and CDR2 (germline): SGHNT, YYREEE (reference sequence). Here the CDR3 DNA reads TGTGCCAGCAGCTTGAGACAGGGAAACACCGGGGAGCTGTTTTTT. It encodes CASSLRQGNTGELFF.

V gene TRBV19 combines with J gene TRBJ2-1; 8 nucleotides align to TRBD1. J lost 8 bases, V lost 10 bases, and 13 bases had no gene match. CDR3 length: 14 amino acids. Germline V lookup: CDR1 LNHDA, CDR2 SQIVND (reference sequence). DNA for the CDR3: TGTGCCACAGGCAGGGGGCGGAGTATCCATGAGCAGTTCTTC. Residues: CATGRGRSIHEQFF.

This clone was found a few times. J is TRBJ2-7 and V is TRBV28, with TRBD1 as a possible D gene (6 bases). CDR3 length: 15 amino acids. V was clipped by 4 bases and J by 7 bases, with 20 bases between them. From germline, CDR1 is MDHEN and CDR2 SYDVKM. As DNA, the CDR3 is TGTGCCAGCAGTTCCCTAGGGACCCAGGGGTGGGAGCAGTACTTC. Translated: CASSSLGTQGWEQYF.

The chain has TRBV5-1 and TRBJ2-3, with D possibly being TRBD1 (6 bases). Germline loops: CDR1 SGHRS, CDR2 YFSETQ. Trimming removed 5 bases at V and 3 bases at J, with 19 bases between. This CDR3 has 16 amino acids. CDR3 sequence: CASREHRVRGTDTQYF. CDR3 nucleotides: TGCGCCAGCAGGGAACACAGGGTTAGGGGGACAGATACGCAGTATTTT.